The 8 T cell receptor beta chains presented below share a single source sample, sequenced in a study of CD8 T cells in ankylosing spondylitis. TCRdb processed the 5' RACE reads anew with MiXCR; each CDR3 protein has one entry. The sample contains roughly 240,000 distinct CDR3 sequences, around 32% of which appear only once. Sequenced input: blood, either unsorted or a sorted T cell fraction (not recorded which). These receptors originate from a male donor with ankylosing spondylitis or in good health (not recorded which).

This chain connects TRBV12-3 or TRBV12-4 to TRBJ1-2; 12 bases are shared with TRBD1. With V trimmed by 1 base and J by 2 bases, 2 bases remained unmatched. The CDR3 length is 16 residues. CDR3 region: CASSLGGQGANYGYTF. CDR3 bases: TGTGCCAGCAGTTTAGGGGGACAGGGGGCGAACTATGGCTACACCTTC.

This rearrangement joins TRBV5-5 to TRBJ2-2, with D possibly being TRBD1 or TRBD2 (5 bases each). CDR3 length: 14 residues. Germline CDR1 reads SGHKS; CDR2 reads YYEKEE (reference sequence). V shed 4 bases and J shed 4 bases, with 11 bases lying between them. The CDR3 spells CASSSTGTTGELFF. The CDR3 DNA reads TGTGCCAGCAGCAGCACCGGGACCACCGGGGAGCTGTTTTTT.

This clonotype was observed at least ten times. The chain has TRBV6-5 and TRBJ2-1, with TRBD1 matching 9 bases. Germline lookup yields CDR1 MNHEY and CDR2 SVGAGI. Losses at the gene ends were 0 bases for V and 8 bases for J; bases not matched to a gene: 8. This CDR3 has 16 residues. The CDR3 here is CASSYSLDRGVDEQFF. The CDR3 bases are TGTGCCAGCAGTTACTCGTTGGACAGGGGAGTGGATGAGCAGTTCTTC.

The J gene is TRBJ2-2, the V gene TRBV7-6; TRBD1 matches 9 bases. Germline V gene data show CDR1 as SGHVS and CDR2 as FNYEAQ. V trimming: 3 bases; J trimming: 4 bases; junction bases outside the gene matches: 6. The CDR3 has 16 residues. Written as DNA, the CDR3 is TGTGCCAGCAGCTTCCCCGGGACAGGGATCACCGGGGAGCTGTTTTTT. Its translation is CASSFPGTGITGELFF.

This clonotype was counted only a few times. The chain is built from TRBV7-9 and TRBJ1-6; TRBD1 matches 7 bases. Losses at the gene ends were 5 bases for V and 5 bases for J; bases not matched to a gene: 9. CDR1 and CDR2 from the germline V gene are SEHNR and FQNEAQ (reference sequence). The CDR3 runs to 16 residues. The CDR3 is CASSHRTTGNNSPLHF. For the CDR3, the DNA is TGTGCCAGCAGCCACAGGACGACAGGGAATAATTCACCCCTCCACTTT.

The chain is built from TRBV28 and TRBJ2-3; possibly TRBD2 for D (6 bases). Germline loops: CDR1 MDHEN, CDR2 SYDVKM. The CDR3 sequence is 13 residues long. V lost 7 bases and J lost 3, with 11 bases in between. DNA for the CDR3: TGTGCCAGCACGGGGGTTGGTACAGATACGCAGTATTTT. Translated: CASTGVGTDTQYF.

This clonotype came up a few times. This chain uses TRBV20-1 with TRBJ2-7; D may be TRBD1 or TRBD2 (5 bases each). Germline CDR1 and CDR2: DFQATT and SNEGSKA (reference sequence). The CDR3 runs to 14 residues. V shed 1 base and J shed 2 bases, with 12 bases lying between them. This chain's CDR3 is CSARGRRGAYEQYF. The CDR3 DNA reads TGCAGTGCTAGAGGCCGTCGAGGGGCCTACGAGCAGTACTTC.

The J gene is TRBJ1-2, the V gene TRBV6-6; D remains ambiguous. Germline assignment: CDR1 MNHNY and CDR2 SVGAGI (reference sequence). The CDR3 contains 13 residues. V was shortened by 2 bases and J by 2 bases, with 6 bases between the two germline ends. CDR3 sequence (DNA): TGTGCCAGCAGTTACGTGGACAACTATGGCTACACCTTC. Translating it yields CASSYVDNYGYTF.